The rows below give T cell receptor beta chains drawn from one sample of a study of Graves' ophthalmopathy and Graves' hyperthyroidism. TCRdb re-analysed the multiplex PCR reads in MiXCR, keeping a single row per CDR3 protein. The data contain 650,000 to 800,000 distinct CDR3 sequences, about 38% of them singletons. The source material was peripheral blood. These receptors originate from an adult man with Graves' ophthalmopathy. CDR3s include the opening cysteine and the closing phenylalanine or tryptophan. Fields, in order: D gene, J gene, clone size, V gene, CDR3 DNA, CDR3 protein. A D gene is named only where the DNA matches it firmly. Clone size is shown for a subset of rows, as once, few, many or a class of expanded clone.

NA	TRBJ1-5	NA	TRBV6-4	TGTGCCAGCTTTACTCCCCCACAGGTCCCAAGCAATCAGCCCCAGCATTTT	CASFTPPQVPSNQPQHF
NA	TRBJ2-5	NA	TRBV7-8	TGTGCCAGCAGCCAAGAGGCGGGAACCTCTAAGACCCAGTACTTC	CASSQEAGTSKTQYF
NA	TRBJ2-2	NA	TRBV5-1	TGCGCCAGCAGATCAGGGGCGCTAGTTACCGGGGAGCTGTTTTTT	CASRSGALVTGELFF
NA	TRBJ1-1	NA	TRBV29-1	TGCAGCTTTCAAGGGGGTAACACTGAAGCTTTCTTT	CSFQGGNTEAFF
NA	TRBJ1-3	many	TRBV27	TGTGCCAGCAGTCCCCCTGGAGGTGACACCATATATTTT	CASSPPGGDTIYF
NA	TRBJ1-1	NA	TRBV27	TGTGCCAGCAGTCACGGGTTTGTGGACACTGAAGCTTTCTTT	CASSHGFVDTEAFF
NA	TRBJ1-5	many	TRBV15	TGTGCCACCAGCAGAGGACCGCGGGGGGGACAGCCCCAGCATTTT	CATSRGPRGGQPQHF
TRBD2	TRBJ2-7	few	TRBV7-3	TGTGCCAGCAGTTTTAGCGGGGCGGGGGAGCAGTACTTC	CASSFSGAGEQYF
TRBD1	TRBJ2-5	NA	TRBV12-5	TGTGCTAGTGGTGTACCGGGACAGGGGCAAGAGACCCAGTACTTC	CASGVPGQGQETQYF
NA	TRBJ1-5	NA	TRBV6-5	TGTGCCAGCAGTTCCGTAAGGGATAATCAGCCCCAGCATTTT	CASSSVRDNQPQHF
NA	TRBJ2-7	many	TRBV9	TGTGCCAGCAGCGTAGACCATCGACTATCCTACGAGCAGTACTTC	CASSVDHRLSYEQYF
TRBD1	TRBJ2-5	NA	TRBV5-1	TGCGCCAGCAGCCTCCCCGGGACAGGTCAAGAGACCCAGTACTTC	CASSLPGTGQETQYF
NA	TRBJ1-2	many	TRBV10-3	TGTGCCATCATGGGGACGGATACTAACTATGGCTACACCTTC	CAIMGTDTNYGYTF
NA	TRBJ1-2	few	TRBV11-2	TGTGCCAGCAGCTTTGCGGACAACCGACGGGGCTACACCTTC	CASSFADNRRGYTF
NA	TRBJ2-5	many	TRBV5-5	TGTGCCAGCCGCGGACGTTTCCAAGAGACCCAGTACTTC	CASRGRFQETQYF
NA	TRBJ2-7	NA	TRBV6-2/TRBV6-3	TGTGCCAGCAGTTACAGCCATTCCTACGAGCAGTACTTC	CASSYSHSYEQYF
TRBD2	TRBJ2-7	many	TRBV10-3	TGTGCCATCAGTGAGACTAGCGGGAGTGATTTCTTGGGGCAGTACTTC	CAISETSGSDFLGQYF
TRBD1	TRBJ1-1	NA	TRBV7-8	TGTGCCAGTATGAGGACAGGCCGAAGCATGAACACTGAAGCTTTCTTT	CASMRTGRSMNTEAFF
NA	TRBJ2-7	many	TRBV7-9	TGTGCCAGCAGCTTAGCGCTGGGGCTAAAATCCTACGAGCAGTACTTC	CASSLALGLKSYEQYF
TRBD1	TRBJ1-1	NA	TRBV7-2	TGTGCCAGCAGCCAACAGGGACAGGGTCACACTGAAGCTTTCTTT	CASSQQGQGHTEAFF
NA	TRBJ1-2	NA	TRBV19	TGTGCCAGTAGTGGGCCCGAGGATTGGACGGTCTATGGCTACACCTTC	CASSGPEDWTVYGYTF
NA	TRBJ1-2	NA	TRBV10-3	TGTGCCATCAGTGAGTCTAGGGCCTCAAACTATGGCTACACCTTC	CAISESRASNYGYTF
NA	TRBJ1-1	NA	TRBV29-1	TGCAGCTTAGTGGGTGACACTGAAGCTTTCTTT	CSLVGDTEAFF
NA	TRBJ2-2	NA	TRBV25-1	TGTGCCAGCAGTCTCAGCGTCGGACTTAACACCGGGGAGCTGTTTTTT	CASSLSVGLNTGELFF
TRBD1	TRBJ1-1	NA	TRBV7-2	TGTGCCAGCAGCTCAACTACAGGGGGTGAAGCTTTCTTT	CASSSTTGGEAFF
NA	TRBJ2-3	NA	TRBV25-1	TGTGCCAGCAGCTTGGAGGGAGGAGTCGATACGCAGTATTTT	CASSLEGGVDTQYF
NA	TRBJ1-4	NA	TRBV29-1	TGCAGCGTTGAAGGCCTAGCGGGAGATGAAAAACTGTTTTTT	CSVEGLAGDEKLFF
NA	TRBJ2-1	NA	TRBV6-6	TGTGCCAGCAGTTACCGGGAGAGGCCAACAAATGAGCAGTTCTTC	CASSYRERPTNEQFF
NA	TRBJ1-1	many	TRBV24-1	TGTGCCACCAGTGATACGGAGAACACTGAAGCTTTCTTT	CATSDTENTEAFF
NA	TRBJ1-5	many	TRBV12-3/TRBV12-4	TGTGCCAGCAGTTTTGGATCCAGGGGAGGGCAGCCCCAGCATTTT	CASSFGSRGGQPQHF
NA	TRBJ2-7	many	TRBV10-3	TGTGCCATCAGTGACGGGACCTACGAGCAGTACTTC	CAISDGTYEQYF
TRBD2	TRBJ2-7	many	TRBV7-9	TGTGCCAGCCTGGGACTAGCGGGCTACGAGCAGTACTTC	CASLGLAGYEQYF
NA	TRBJ1-4	many	TRBV19	TGTGCCAGTAGTATGCGAGCAACTAATGAAAAACTGTTTTTT	CASSMRATNEKLFF
NA	TRBJ2-6	NA	TRBV29-1	TGCAGCGTTCACAGGGCCAACGTCCTGACTTTC	CSVHRANVLTF
TRBD1	TRBJ1-2	NA	TRBV9	TGCGCCAGCAGCCAAGGACAGGGGGGCTTCTATGGCTACACCTTC	CASSQGQGGFYGYTF
TRBD1	TRBJ1-5	NA	TRBV2	TGTGCCAGCACCGGGGACAGGATCGGCAATCAGCCCCAGCATTTT	CASTGDRIGNQPQHF
NA	TRBJ1-1	many	TRBV7-6	TGTGCCAGCAGCTTAGGTGGGGCAATTACTGAAGCTTTCTTT	CASSLGGAITEAFF
TRBD1	TRBJ2-2	many	TRBV9	TGTGCCAGCAGCGGACAGGGGGCAACCGGGGAGCTGTTTTTT	CASSGQGATGELFF
NA	TRBJ2-3	NA	TRBV20-1	TGCAGTGCTAGAGACGCAGCTTCCCGCGGAGATACGCAGTATTTT	CSARDAASRGDTQYF
TRBD1	TRBJ2-5	many	TRBV7-9	TGTGCCAGCAGCTTGGGTATCAGGGACAGACAAGAGACCCAGTACTTC	CASSLGIRDRQETQYF
TRBD1	TRBJ1-4	NA	TRBV18	TGTGCCAGCAAAATAAAAGGGCCGGACAGGGAAAAACTGTTTTTT	CASKIKGPDREKLFF
NA	TRBJ2-7	many	TRBV15	TGTGCCACCAGCATAGGATATCTGTACGAGCAGTACTTC	CATSIGYLYEQYF
TRBD1	TRBJ1-5	NA	TRBV15	TGTGCCACCAGCAGAGGCTACACCGGGACAGGGGGCGCGAGCAATCAGCCCCAGCATTTT	CATSRGYTGTGGASNQPQHF
TRBD1	TRBJ2-7	NA	TRBV20-1	TGCAGTGCTGAGGGCGGTCTCAGAGGGGGCCGACCGGGCGAGCAGTACTTC	CSAEGGLRGGRPGEQYF
TRBD1	TRBJ1-2	many	TRBV20-1	TGCAGTGCTAGGATATTATGGACAGGGGGAATTGGGGATGGCTACACCTTC	CSARILWTGGIGDGYTF
TRBD1	TRBJ1-1	many	TRBV2	TGTGCCAGCAGTGAAACAGGGGTTATCACTGAAGCTTTCTTT	CASSETGVITEAFF
NA	TRBJ2-5	once	TRBV24-1	TGTGCTACAGGGTTGGAGACCCAGTACTTC	CATGLETQYF
NA	TRBJ1-1	few	TRBV6-6	TGTGCCAGCAGTGAGCAGGGGCGGGAGGGTGAAGCTTTCTTT	CASSEQGREGEAFF
NA	TRBJ1-5	NA	TRBV19	TGTGCCAGTAGTATAGGCCCGGATTATCAGCCCCAGCATTTT	CASSIGPDYQPQHF
TRBD1	TRBJ1-2	many	TRBV10-3	TGTGCCATCGCTCGAAGTGGGGATAGGGACAGGATGAACTATGGCTACACCTTC	CAIARSGDRDRMNYGYTF
NA	TRBJ1-5	many	TRBV19	TGTGCCAGTAGCAATACAGGTAAACAGCCCCAGCATTTT	CASSNTGKQPQHF
NA	TRBJ1-1	NA	TRBV12-3/TRBV12-4	TGTGCCAGCAGCCGGGGGACCGATCCTATGAACACTGAAGCTTTCTTT	CASSRGTDPMNTEAFF
NA	TRBJ1-1	NA	TRBV29-1	TGCAGCGGGACCGACAAGAGGACGGGAACTGAAGCTTTCTTT	CSGTDKRTGTEAFF
NA	TRBJ2-7	NA	TRBV11-2	TGTGCCAGCAGTTTACGAAGCTTGAGCTCCTACGAGCAGTACTTC	CASSLRSLSSYEQYF
TRBD2	TRBJ2-5	many	TRBV20-1	TGCAGTGCTATTTCGACTAGCGGGGGACAGGAGACCCAGTACTTC	CSAISTSGGQETQYF
NA	TRBJ1-1	NA	TRBV10-3	TGTGCCATCAGTGGCACCGGCTCGGCAGCTTTCTTT	CAISGTGSAAFF
TRBD1	TRBJ2-7	NA	TRBV12-5	TGTGCTAGTGGTTTGCAACTGGGGACAGGGGGCTCCTACCAGCAGTACTTC	CASGLQLGTGGSYQQYF
NA	TRBJ1-2	many	TRBV2	TGTGCCAGCAGTCCAACCTATGGCTACACCTTC	CASSPTYGYTF
TRBD1	TRBJ2-7	few	TRBV5-5	TGTGCCAGCAGCTCCCGGACAGGGGTCGAGCAGTACTTC	CASSSRTGVEQYF
TRBD1	TRBJ1-4	NA	TRBV10-3	TGTGCCAGCAGTTTATTGTGGGGACAGGTACTACAGGGGACTAATGAAAAACTGTTTTTT	CASSLLWGQVLQGTNEKLFF